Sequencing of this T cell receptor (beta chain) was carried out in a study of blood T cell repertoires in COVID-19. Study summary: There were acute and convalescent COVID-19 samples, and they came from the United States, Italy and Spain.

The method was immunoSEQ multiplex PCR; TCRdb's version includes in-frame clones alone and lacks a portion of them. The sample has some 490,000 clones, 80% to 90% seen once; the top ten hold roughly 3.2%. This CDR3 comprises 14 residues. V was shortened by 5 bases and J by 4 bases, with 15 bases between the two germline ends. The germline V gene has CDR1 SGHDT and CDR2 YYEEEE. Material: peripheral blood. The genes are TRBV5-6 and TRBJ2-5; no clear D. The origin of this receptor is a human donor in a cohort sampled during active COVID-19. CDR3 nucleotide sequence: TGTGCCAGCAGGGTAACCTTAGATGGAGAGACCCAGTACTTC. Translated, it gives CASRVTLDGETQYF.